The clone carrying this TCR beta chain was seen a few times. The record originates from a study of blood T cell repertoires in COVID-19. Per germline, CDR1 MDHEN and CDR2 SYDVKM. The CDR3 consists of 15 residues. The V and J ends lost 5 bases and 9 bases respectively, with 23 bases between them. Produced via immunoSEQ multiplex PCR; TCRdb's table is partial and in-frame only. This table holds more than 110,000 clones, 84% found once. This chain uses TRBV28 with TRBJ2-7; weak D call: TRBD2 (5 bases). This clonotype was sampled from a man in his forties with acute COVID-19. The sample was PBMCs or T cells enriched from blood (not recorded which). CDR3 sequence reads: CASSQLSGSWFRQYF. The CDR3 region has the DNA TGTGCCAGCAGTCAACTTTCGGGGTCGTGGTTTCGGCAGTACTTC.